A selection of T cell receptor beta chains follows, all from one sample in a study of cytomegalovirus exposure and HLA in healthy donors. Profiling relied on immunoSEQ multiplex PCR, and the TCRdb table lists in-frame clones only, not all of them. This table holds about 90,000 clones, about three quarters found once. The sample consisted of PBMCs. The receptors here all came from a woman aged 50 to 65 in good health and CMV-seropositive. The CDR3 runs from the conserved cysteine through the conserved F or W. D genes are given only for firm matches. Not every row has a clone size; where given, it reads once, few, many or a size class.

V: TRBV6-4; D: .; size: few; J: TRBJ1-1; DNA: TGTGCCAGCAGCGCGGGTGGGCGCACTGAAGCTTTCTTT; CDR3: CASSAGGRTEAFF
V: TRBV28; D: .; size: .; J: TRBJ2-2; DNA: TGTGCCAGCAAGGTCCCAGGTAGCACCGGGGAGCTGTTTTTT; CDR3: CASKVPGSTGELFF
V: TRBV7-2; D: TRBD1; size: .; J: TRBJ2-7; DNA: TGTGCCAGCAGCTTGCGACAGGGGATCGAGCAGTACTTC; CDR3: CASSLRQGIEQYF
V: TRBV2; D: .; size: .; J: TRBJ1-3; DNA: TGTGCCAGCAGTGCCGGGACAAATTATGGAAACACCATATATTTT; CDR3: CASSAGTNYGNTIYF
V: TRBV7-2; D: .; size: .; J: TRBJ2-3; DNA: TGTGCCAGCAGCTTGGGTATACCGACTAGGGATTTT; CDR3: CASSLGIPTRDF
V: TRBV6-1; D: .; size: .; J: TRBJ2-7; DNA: TGTGCCAGCACCAGGAAAGGGGAGGACGAGCAGTACTTC; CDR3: CASTRKGEDEQYF
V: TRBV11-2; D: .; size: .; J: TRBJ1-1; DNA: TGTGCCAGCAAAGTAGCGGGCGGTGGGACTGAAGCTTTCTTT; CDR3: CASKVAGGGTEAFF
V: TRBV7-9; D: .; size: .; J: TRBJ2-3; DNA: TGTGCCAGCAGCCCCCGCGGCGCCGCAGATACGCAGTATTTT; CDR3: CASSPRGAADTQYF
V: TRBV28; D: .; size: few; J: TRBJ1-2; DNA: TGTGCCAGCTCCCGCGGGGGGCGTAGGGACACCTTC; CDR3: CASSRGGRRDTF
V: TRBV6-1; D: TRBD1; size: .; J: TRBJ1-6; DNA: TGTGCCAGCAGGGCGATGGACAGGAATAATTCACCCCTCCACTTT; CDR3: CASRAMDRNNSPLHF
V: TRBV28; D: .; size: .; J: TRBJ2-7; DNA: TGTGCCAGCAGCCTCTTAGCAAGGAGGACTTCAACCTACGAGCAGTACTTC; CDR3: CASSLLARRTSTYEQYF
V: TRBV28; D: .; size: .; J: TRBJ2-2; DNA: TGTGCCAGCAGTTTCGGAGGGAACACCGGGGAGCTGTTTTTT; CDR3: CASSFGGNTGELFF
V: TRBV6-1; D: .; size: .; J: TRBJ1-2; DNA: TGTGCCAGCAGTACCCCGGGCCTAGGGGACTATGGCTACACCTTC; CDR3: CASSTPGLGDYGYTF
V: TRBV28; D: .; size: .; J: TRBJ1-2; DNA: TGTGCCAGCAAAGGGGTAGGGGGCTACACCTTC; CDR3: CASKGVGGYTF
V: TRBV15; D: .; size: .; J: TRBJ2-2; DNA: TGTGCCACCAGCAGAGATACCGCGGCCGGGGAGCTGTTTTTT; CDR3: CATSRDTAAGELFF
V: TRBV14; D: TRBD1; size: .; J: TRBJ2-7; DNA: TGTGCCAGCAGCCAACAGAACCGGGACAGGTCCTACGAGCAGTACTTC; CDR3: CASSQQNRDRSYEQYF
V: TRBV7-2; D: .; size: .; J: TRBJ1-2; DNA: TGTGCCAGCAGCCCCATGCCGGGGGGGTCTGGCTACACCTTC; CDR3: CASSPMPGGSGYTF
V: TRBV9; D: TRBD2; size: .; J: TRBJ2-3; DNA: TGTGCCAGCAGCGATCCTAGCGGGAGACGAGATACGCAGTATTTT; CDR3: CASSDPSGRRDTQYF
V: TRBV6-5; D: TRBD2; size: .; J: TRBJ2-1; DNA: TGTGCCAGCAGCCCCACTAGCGGGGGTTACAATGAGCAGTTCTTC; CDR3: CASSPTSGGYNEQFF
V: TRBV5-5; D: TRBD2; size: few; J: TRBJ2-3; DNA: TGTGCCAGCAGCGAGGGACTAGCGGGAGTTGCTGATACGCAGTATTTT; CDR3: CASSEGLAGVADTQYF
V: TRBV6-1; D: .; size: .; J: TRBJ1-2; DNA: TGTGCCAGCACCTCCGACAGCACTAACTATGGCTACACCTTC; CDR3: CASTSDSTNYGYTF
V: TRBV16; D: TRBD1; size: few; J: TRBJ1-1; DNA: TGTGCCAGCAGCCACTCGGGACAGGGGTCGAGGGGTGAAGCTTTCTTT; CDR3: CASSHSGQGSRGEAFF
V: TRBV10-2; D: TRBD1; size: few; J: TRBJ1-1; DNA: TGCGCCAGCACGGACAGGGTCGGGGACACTGAAGCTTTCTTT; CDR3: CASTDRVGDTEAFF
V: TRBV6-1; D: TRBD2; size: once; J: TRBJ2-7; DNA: TGTGCCACCGCAGCCGCGGGAGGATCGTCCTACGAGCAGTACTTC; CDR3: CATAAAGGSSYEQYF
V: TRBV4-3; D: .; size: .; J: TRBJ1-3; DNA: TGCGCCAGCAGCCAAGAGGAGTCCACTGGAAACACCATATATTTT; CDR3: CASSQEESTGNTIYF
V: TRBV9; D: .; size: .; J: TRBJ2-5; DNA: TGTGCCAGCAGCGTTAACAGCCAAGAGACCCAGTACTTC; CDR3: CASSVNSQETQYF
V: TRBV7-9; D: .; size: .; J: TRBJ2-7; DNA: TGTTCCAGCAGCCCGAGTTCCGAGCAGTACTTC; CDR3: CSSSPSSEQYF